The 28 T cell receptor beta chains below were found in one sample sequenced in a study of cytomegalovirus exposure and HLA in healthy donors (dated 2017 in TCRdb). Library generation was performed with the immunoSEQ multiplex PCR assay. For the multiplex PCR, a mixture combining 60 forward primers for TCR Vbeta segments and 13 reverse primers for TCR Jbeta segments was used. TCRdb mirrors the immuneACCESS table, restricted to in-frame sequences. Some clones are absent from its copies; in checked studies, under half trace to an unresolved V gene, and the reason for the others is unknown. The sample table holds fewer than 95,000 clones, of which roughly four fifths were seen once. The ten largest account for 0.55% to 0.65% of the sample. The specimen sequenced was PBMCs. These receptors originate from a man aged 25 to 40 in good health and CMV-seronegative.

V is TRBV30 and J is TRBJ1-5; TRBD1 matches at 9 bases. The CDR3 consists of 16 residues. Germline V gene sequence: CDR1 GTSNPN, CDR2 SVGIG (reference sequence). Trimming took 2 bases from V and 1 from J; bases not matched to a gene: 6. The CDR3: CAWSIGTGKSNQPQHF. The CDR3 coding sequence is TGTGCCTGGAGTATAGGGACAGGGAAAAGCAATCAGCCCCAGCATTTT.

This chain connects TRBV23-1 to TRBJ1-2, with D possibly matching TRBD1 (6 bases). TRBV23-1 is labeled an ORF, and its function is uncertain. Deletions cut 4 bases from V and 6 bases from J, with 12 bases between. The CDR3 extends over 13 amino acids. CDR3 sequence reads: CASSPWTEHGYTF. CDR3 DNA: TGCGCCAGCAGTCCGTGGACAGAACATGGCTACACCTTC.

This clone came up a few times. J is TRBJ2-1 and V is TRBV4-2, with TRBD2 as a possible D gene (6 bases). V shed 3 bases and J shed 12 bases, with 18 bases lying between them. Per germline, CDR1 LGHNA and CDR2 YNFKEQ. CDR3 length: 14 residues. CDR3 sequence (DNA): TGTGCCAGCAGCCACTCCGGGACCCCGGAGGGGCAGTTCTTC. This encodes CASSHSGTPEGQFF.

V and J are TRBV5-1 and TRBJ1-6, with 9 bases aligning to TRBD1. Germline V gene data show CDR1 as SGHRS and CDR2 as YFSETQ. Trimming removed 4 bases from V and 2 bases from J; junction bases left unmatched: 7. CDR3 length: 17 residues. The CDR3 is CASSPGDRDPYNSPLHF. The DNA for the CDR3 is TGCGCCAGCAGCCCGGGGGACAGGGATCCCTATAATTCACCCCTCCACTTT.

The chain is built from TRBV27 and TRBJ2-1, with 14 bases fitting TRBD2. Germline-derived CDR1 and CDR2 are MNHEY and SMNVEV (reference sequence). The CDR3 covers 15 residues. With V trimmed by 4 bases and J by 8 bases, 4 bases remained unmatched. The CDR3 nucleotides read TGTGCCAGCAGTTATGGGACTAGCGGGAGTGATGAGCAGTTCTTC. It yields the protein CASSYGTSGSDEQFF.

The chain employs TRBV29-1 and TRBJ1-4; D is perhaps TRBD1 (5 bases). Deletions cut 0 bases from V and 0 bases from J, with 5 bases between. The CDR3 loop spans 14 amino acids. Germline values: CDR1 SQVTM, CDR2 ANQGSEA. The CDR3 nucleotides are TGCAGCGTTGAAGAACAGGCAACTAATGAAAAACTGTTTTTT. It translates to CSVEEQATNEKLFF.

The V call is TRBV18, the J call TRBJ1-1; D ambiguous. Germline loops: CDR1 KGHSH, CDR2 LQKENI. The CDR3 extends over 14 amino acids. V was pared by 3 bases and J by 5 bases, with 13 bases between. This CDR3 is CASSPERPGTEAFF. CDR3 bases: TGTGCCAGCTCACCGGAGCGGCCGGGGACTGAAGCTTTCTTT.

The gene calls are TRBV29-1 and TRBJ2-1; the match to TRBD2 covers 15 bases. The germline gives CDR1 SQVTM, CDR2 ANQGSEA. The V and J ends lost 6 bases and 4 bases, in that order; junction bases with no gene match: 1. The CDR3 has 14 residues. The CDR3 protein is CSVGLAGGYNEQFF. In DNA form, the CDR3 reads TGCAGCGTCGGACTAGCGGGAGGGTACAATGAGCAGTTCTTC.

The CDR3 is CASSVTGTGFRGTDTQYF. DNA for the CDR3: TGTGCCAGCAGCGTGACAGGGACAGGGTTCAGGGGCACAGATACGCAGTATTTT. The chain recombines TRBV9 with TRBJ2-3; 9 nucleotides agree with TRBD1. The J segment lost 1 base and the V segment lost 2 bases, leaving 11 bases of the junction unmatched. The CDR3 spans 18 residues. Germline CDR1 and CDR2: SGDLS and YYNGEE. The full variable domain, completed using reference TRBV9 and TRBJ2-3, is DSGVTQTPKHLITATGQRVTLRCSPRSGDLSVYWYQQSLDQGLQFLIQYYNGEERAKGNILERFSAQQFPDLHSELNLSSLELGDSALYFCASSVTGTGFRGTDTQYFGPGTRLTVL.

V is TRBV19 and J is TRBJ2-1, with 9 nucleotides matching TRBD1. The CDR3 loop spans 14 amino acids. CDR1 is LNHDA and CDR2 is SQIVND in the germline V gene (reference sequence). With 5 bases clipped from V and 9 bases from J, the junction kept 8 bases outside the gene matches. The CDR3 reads CASSLGTGKSEQFF. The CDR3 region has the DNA TGTGCCAGTAGTCTCGGGACAGGGAAAAGTGAGCAGTTCTTC.

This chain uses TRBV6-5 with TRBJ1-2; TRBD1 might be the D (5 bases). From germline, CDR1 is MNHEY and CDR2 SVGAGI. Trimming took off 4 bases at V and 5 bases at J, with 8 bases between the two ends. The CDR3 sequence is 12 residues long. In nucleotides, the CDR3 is TGTGCCAGCAGTTCACCAGGGTATGGCTACACCTTC. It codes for CASSSPGYGYTF.

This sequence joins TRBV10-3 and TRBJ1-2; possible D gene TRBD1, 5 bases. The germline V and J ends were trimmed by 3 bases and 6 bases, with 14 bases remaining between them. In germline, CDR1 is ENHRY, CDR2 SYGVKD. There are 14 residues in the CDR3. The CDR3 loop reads CAISEKKGVDGYTF. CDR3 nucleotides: TGTGCCATCAGTGAAAAGAAAGGGGTCGATGGCTACACCTTC.

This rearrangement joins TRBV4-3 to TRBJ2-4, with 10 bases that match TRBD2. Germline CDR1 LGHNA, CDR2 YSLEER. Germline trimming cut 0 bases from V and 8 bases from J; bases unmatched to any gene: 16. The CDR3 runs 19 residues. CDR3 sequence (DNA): TGCGCCAGCAGCCAAGATTTGAGAGCTTTAGCGGGGGGCGTCGACATTCAGTACTTC. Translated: CASSQDLRALAGGVDIQYF.

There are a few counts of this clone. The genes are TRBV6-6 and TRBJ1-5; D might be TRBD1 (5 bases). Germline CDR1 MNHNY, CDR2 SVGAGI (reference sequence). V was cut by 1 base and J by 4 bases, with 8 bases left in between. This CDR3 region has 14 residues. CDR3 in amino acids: CASSYLQGNQPQHF. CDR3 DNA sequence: TGTGCCAGCAGTTACTTGCAGGGAAATCAGCCCCAGCATTTT.

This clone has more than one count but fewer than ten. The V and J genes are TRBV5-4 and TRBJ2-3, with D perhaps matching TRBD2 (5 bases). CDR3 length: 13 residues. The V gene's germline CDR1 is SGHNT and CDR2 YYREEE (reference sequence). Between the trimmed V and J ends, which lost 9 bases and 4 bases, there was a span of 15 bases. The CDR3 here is CATQRRASDTQYF. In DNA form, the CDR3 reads TGTGCCACCCAGCGGCGAGCTTCAGATACGCAGTATTTT.

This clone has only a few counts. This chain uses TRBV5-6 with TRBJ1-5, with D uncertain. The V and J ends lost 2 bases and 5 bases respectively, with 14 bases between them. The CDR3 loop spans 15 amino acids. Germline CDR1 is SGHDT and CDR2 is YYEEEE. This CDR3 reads CASSFGVEEDQPQHF. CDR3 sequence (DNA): TGTGCCAGCAGCTTTGGGGTGGAGGAAGATCAGCCCCAGCATTTT. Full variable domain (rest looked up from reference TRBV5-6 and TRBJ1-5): DAGVTQSPTHLIKTRGQQVTLRCSPKSGHDTVSWYQQALGQGPQFIFQYYEEEERQRGNFPDRFSGHQFPNYSSELNVNALLLGDSALYLCASSFGVEEDQPQHFGDGTRLSIL.

This CDR3 reads CASSLNSNNEQFF. The DNA of the CDR3 is TGTGCCAGCAGCTTGAACTCGAACAATGAGCAGTTCTTC. The V gene is TRBV11-2, the J gene TRBJ2-1; no clear D gene. Germline CDR1 and CDR2: SGHAT and FQNNGV. Trimming removed 3 bases from V and 5 bases from J, with 8 bases in between. This CDR3 has 13 amino acids.

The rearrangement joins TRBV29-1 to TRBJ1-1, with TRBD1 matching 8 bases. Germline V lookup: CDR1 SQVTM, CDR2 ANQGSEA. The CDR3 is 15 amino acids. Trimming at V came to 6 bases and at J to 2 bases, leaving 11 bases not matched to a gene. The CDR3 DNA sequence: TGCAGCGTACGGACAGGGCCAGGAGATAACACTGAAGCTTTCTTT. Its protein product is CSVRTGPGDNTEAFF.

The CDR3 protein is CASSHQGDTEAFF. In nucleotides, the CDR3 is TGTGCCAGCAGCCATCAGGGGGACACTGAAGCTTTCTTT. J is TRBJ1-1 and V is TRBV7-9; TRBD1 aligns across 7 bases. The V and J ends lost 5 bases and 3 bases, in that order; junction bases with no gene match: 3. CDR1 is SEHNR and CDR2 is FQNEAQ in the germline V gene (reference sequence). CDR3 length: 13 amino acids.

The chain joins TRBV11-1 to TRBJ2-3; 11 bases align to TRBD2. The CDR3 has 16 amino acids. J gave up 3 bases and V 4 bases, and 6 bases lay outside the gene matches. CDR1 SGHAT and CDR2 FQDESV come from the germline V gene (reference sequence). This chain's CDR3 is CASSSPGTSGTDTQYF. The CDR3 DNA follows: TGTGCCAGCAGCTCCCCAGGGACTAGCGGTACAGATACGCAGTATTTT.

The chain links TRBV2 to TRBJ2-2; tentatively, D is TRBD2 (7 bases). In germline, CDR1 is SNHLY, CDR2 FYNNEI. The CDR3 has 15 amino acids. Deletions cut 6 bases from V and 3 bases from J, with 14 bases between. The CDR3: CASRGAGEHTGELFF. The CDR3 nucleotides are TGTGCCAGCAGGGGGGCGGGGGAACACACCGGGGAGCTGTTTTTT.

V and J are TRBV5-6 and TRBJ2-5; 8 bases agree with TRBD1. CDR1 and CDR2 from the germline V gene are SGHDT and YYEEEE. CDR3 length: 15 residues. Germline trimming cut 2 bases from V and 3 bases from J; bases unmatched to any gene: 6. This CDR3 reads CASSFMTGEEETQYF. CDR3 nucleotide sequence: TGTGCCAGCAGCTTTATGACAGGGGAGGAAGAGACCCAGTACTTC.

CDR3 coding DNA: TGCGCCAGCAGCCAAGAGGGGGGTCCCTCCTATAATTCACCCCTCCACTTT. This translates into CASSQEGGPSYNSPLHF. The chain has TRBV4-1 and TRBJ1-6; possibly TRBD1 for D (5 bases). The CDR3 spans 17 residues. The V and J ends lost 0 bases and 0 bases respectively, with 9 bases between them. The V gene's germline CDR1 is MGHRA and CDR2 YSYEKL.

The CDR3 spells CSAIQAEAFF. CDR3 in DNA: TGCAGTGCGATTCAGGCTGAAGCTTTCTTT. The J gene is TRBJ1-1, the V gene TRBV20-1; no firm D call. Trimming stripped 6 bases from V and 6 bases from J, with 8 bases between. CDR1 and CDR2 (germline): DFQATT, SNEGSKA (reference sequence). CDR3 size: 10 residues.

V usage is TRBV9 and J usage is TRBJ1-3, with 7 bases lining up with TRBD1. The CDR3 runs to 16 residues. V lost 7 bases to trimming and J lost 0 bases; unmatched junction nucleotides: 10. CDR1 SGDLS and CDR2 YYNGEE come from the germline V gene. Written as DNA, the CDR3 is TGTGCCAGCTCTGCTATGTCAGGGGGCTCTGGAAACACCATATATTTT. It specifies CASSAMSGGSGNTIYF.

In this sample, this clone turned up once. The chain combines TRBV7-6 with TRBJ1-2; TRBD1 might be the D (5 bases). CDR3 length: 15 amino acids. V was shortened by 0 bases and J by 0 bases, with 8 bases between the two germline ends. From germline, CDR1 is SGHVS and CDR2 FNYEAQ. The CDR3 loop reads CASSLATGPNYGYTF. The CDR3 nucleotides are TGTGCCAGCAGCTTAGCCACAGGACCTAACTATGGCTACACCTTC.

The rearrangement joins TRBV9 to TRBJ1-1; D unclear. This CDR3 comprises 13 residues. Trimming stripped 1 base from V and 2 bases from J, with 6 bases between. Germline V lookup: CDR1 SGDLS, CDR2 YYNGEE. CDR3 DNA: TGTGCCAGCAGCGTACTCCTAAACACTGAAGCTTTCTTT. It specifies CASSVLLNTEAFF.

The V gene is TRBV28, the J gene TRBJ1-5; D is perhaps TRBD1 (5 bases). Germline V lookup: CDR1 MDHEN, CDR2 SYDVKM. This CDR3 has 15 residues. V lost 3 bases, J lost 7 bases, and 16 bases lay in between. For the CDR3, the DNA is TGTGCCAGCAGTTTTTTAGGGGCCTCTAGGCAGCCCCAGCATTTT. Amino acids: CASSFLGASRQPQHF.